Each of the 14 T cell receptor beta chains below was sequenced from the same sample in a study of blood T cell repertoires in COVID-19. Assay: immunoSEQ multiplex PCR; the TCRdb copy retains only in-frame clones and omits some. Among more than 120,000 clones, approximately 89% were seen once, and the ten largest hold about 1.5%. Sequenced sample: peripheral blood. The receptor set was obtained from a human donor in a cohort sampled during active COVID-19.

The rearrangement joins TRBV19 to TRBJ1-3; no reliable D call. The CDR3 sequence is 15 residues long. Trimming stripped 5 bases from V and 0 bases from J, with 11 bases between. Germline lookup yields CDR1 LNHDA and CDR2 SQIVND (reference sequence). The CDR3 nucleotides are TGTGCCAGTAGTCCCCCGCGGATCTCTGGAAACACCATATATTTT. Encoded protein: CASSPPRISGNTIYF.

V and J are TRBV19 and TRBJ1-2; D is perhaps TRBD1 (6 bases). The germline gives CDR1 LNHDA, CDR2 SQIVND (reference sequence). The length of the CDR3 is 14 residues. V shed 3 bases and J shed 2 bases, with 10 bases lying between them. CDR3 coding DNA: TGTGCCAGTAGTATTGGCAGGGGAAACTATGGCTACACCTTC. Its translation: CASSIGRGNYGYTF.

A few counts support this clone. This chain uses TRBV5-4 with TRBJ2-1, with 9 bases that match TRBD2. This CDR3 contains 15 residues. The germline gives CDR1 SGHNT, CDR2 YYREEE (reference sequence). V lost 6 bases to trimming and J lost 5 bases; unmatched junction nucleotides: 9. The CDR3 nucleotides read TGTGCCAGCAACCCGATAGCGGGGGCCAACAATGAGCAGTTCTTC. Residues: CASNPIAGANNEQFF.

The chain is built from TRBV11-2 and TRBJ2-2; 7 nucleotides agree with TRBD1. V shed 5 bases and J 6 bases; nucleotides not matched to a gene: 3. Germline V lookup: CDR1 SGHAT, CDR2 FQNNGV. The CDR3 sequence is 13 residues long. The CDR3 spells CASSRQGSGELFF. CDR3 coding DNA: TGTGCCAGCAGCCGACAGGGATCCGGGGAGCTGTTTTTT.

The J gene is TRBJ2-3, the V gene TRBV5-1; D is undetermined. The V gene's germline CDR1 is SGHRS and CDR2 YFSETQ. This CDR3 region has 15 residues. Trimming left V 4 bases short and J 0 bases short, with 12 bases between. CDR3 DNA: TGCGCCAGCAGCGAGATCTCATCTAGCACAGATACGCAGTATTTT. This codes for CASSEISSSTDTQYF.

The V call is TRBV7-8, the J call TRBJ2-1, with TRBD1 matching 7 bases. The CDR3 has 15 amino acids. CDR1 is SGHVS and CDR2 is FQNEAQ in the germline V gene. V shed 1 base, J shed 6 bases, and the junction held 6 bases outside the gene matches. CDR3 coding DNA: TGTGCCAGCAGCTTAGGACAGGGCTACACCAATGAGCAGTTCTTC. The encoded protein is CASSLGQGYTNEQFF.

The V gene is TRBV7-9, the J gene TRBJ1-2, with 12 bases lining up with TRBD1. This CDR3 region has 16 residues. Per the germline V gene, CDR1 is SEHNR and CDR2 is FQNEAQ (reference sequence). J was trimmed by 7 bases and V by 5 bases; bases with no gene match: 11. CDR3: CASSPSGTGGGGGYTF. The CDR3 coding sequence is TGTGCCAGCAGCCCGTCCGGGACAGGGGGCGGGGGTGGCTACACCTTC.

The chain combines TRBV5-1 with TRBJ1-5; D is unresolved. The length of the CDR3 is 14 residues. V dropped 1 base and J dropped 2 bases, with 7 bases sitting between them. CDR1 is SGHRS and CDR2 is YFSETQ in the germline V gene. The CDR3 here is CASSLYEGNQPQHF. The CDR3 coding sequence is TGCGCCAGCAGCTTGTACGAGGGCAATCAGCCCCAGCATTTT.

This chain links TRBV27 with TRBJ2-5; D is undetermined. Per germline, CDR1 MNHEY and CDR2 SMNVEV (reference sequence). V was clipped by 5 bases and J by 3 bases, with 10 bases between them. This CDR3 contains 13 residues. This CDR3 reads CASSPRSKETQYF. The CDR3 DNA is TGTGCCAGCAGTCCACGCTCTAAAGAGACCCAGTACTTC.

The sample holds a few counts of this clone. V and J are TRBV6-5 and TRBJ2-7; 8 bases agree with TRBD1. V shed 5 bases, J shed 0 bases, and the junction held 6 bases outside the gene matches. CDR3 size: 15 residues. Germline-derived CDR1 and CDR2 are MNHEY and SVGAGI. The CDR3: CASSRRQGSSYEQYF. The CDR3 DNA reads as TGTGCCAGCAGTCGGCGACAGGGGAGCTCCTACGAGCAGTACTTC.

The table lists this clone with a few counts. The chain carries TRBV4-3 and TRBJ2-7, with 7 bases that match TRBD2. This CDR3 is 14 amino acids long. J lost 3 bases, V lost 1 base, and 3 bases had no gene match. Germline CDR1 LGHNA, CDR2 YSLEER. The CDR3, as DNA: TGCGCCAGCAGCCAAGGGACTAGAGGCTACGAGCAGTACTTC. It is translated as CASSQGTRGYEQYF.

The chain combines TRBV11-3 with TRBJ2-7, with TRBD1 matching over 7 bases. CDR3 size: 13 residues. Germline CDR1 and CDR2: SGHNT and YENEEA. The V gene end was trimmed by 3 bases and the J gene end by 5 bases; junction bases not matched to a gene: 4. Written as DNA, the CDR3 is TGTGCCAGCAGCTTTGATGGGACAGACGAGCAGTACTTC. It encodes CASSFDGTDEQYF.

The chain joins TRBV10-3 to TRBJ1-2; D call uncertain. Germline V lookup: CDR1 ENHRY, CDR2 SYGVKD. Trimming took off 3 bases at V and 6 bases at J, with 14 bases between the two ends. CDR3 length: 14 amino acids. The CDR3 loop is CAISEGREGDGYTF. The CDR3 nucleotides are TGTGCCATCAGTGAAGGACGGGAAGGAGATGGCTACACCTTC.

The chain joins TRBV28 to TRBJ1-5; a possible D gene is TRBD1 (5 bases). CDR3 length: 13 residues. Germline values: CDR1 MDHEN, CDR2 SYDVKM. The V end lost 8 bases, the J end lost 3 bases, and 11 bases lay between the germline ends. Here the CDR3 DNA reads TGTGCCAGCGGATCAGGGTTCAATCAGCCCCAGCATTTT. Protein: CASGSGFNQPQHF.